This TCR beta chain originates from a study of blood T cell repertoires in COVID-19. The overall study: T cells, B-cell-depleted T cells, or PBMCs provided the cDNA or gDNA that served as material.

The CDR3 consists of 14 residues. The V end lost 5 bases, the J end lost 4 bases, and 12 bases lay between the germline ends. Germline-derived CDR1 and CDR2 are MNHNY and SVGAGI (reference sequence). Profiling relied on immunoSEQ multiplex PCR, and the TCRdb table lists in-frame clones only, not all of them. The sample yields roughly 110,000 clones, over 60% seen once. The sequenced sample consisted of peripheral blood. The chain recombines TRBV6-6 with TRBJ1-3; a weak D match, TRBD1 (5 bases). This TCR came from a man older than 75 with COVID-19, enrolled during active disease. This CDR3 reads CASSTGQSGNTIYF. For the CDR3, the DNA is TGTGCCAGCAGTACCGGACAATCCGGAAACACCATATATTTT.